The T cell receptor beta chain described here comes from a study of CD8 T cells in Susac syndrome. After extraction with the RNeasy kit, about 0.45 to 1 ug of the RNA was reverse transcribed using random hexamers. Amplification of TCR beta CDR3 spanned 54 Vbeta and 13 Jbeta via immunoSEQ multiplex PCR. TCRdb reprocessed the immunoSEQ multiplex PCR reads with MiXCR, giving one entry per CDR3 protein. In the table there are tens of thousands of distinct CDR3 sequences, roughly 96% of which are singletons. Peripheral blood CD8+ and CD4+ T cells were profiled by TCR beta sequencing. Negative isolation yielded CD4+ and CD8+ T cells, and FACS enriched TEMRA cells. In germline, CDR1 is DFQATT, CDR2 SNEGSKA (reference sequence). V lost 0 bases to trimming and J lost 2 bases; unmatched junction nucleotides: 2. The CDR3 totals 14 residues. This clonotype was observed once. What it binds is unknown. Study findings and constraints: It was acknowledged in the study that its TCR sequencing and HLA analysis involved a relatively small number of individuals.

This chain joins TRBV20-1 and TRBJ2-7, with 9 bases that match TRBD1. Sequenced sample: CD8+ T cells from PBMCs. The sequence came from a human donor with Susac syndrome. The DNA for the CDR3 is TGCAGTGCTAGAGAGGGACAGGGTACCTACGAGCAGTACTTC. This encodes CSAREGQGTYEQYF.